Listed below are T cell receptor beta chains from one sample, sequenced in a study of cytomegalovirus exposure and HLA in healthy donors. Assay: immunoSEQ multiplex PCR; the TCRdb copy retains only in-frame clones and omits some. The data contain some 150,000 clones, roughly 83% of them singletons. Material: PBMCs. These receptors all stem from a human donor in good health. CDR3s include the opening cysteine and the closing phenylalanine or tryptophan.

v_gene	j_gene	CDR3aa
TRBV11-3	TRBJ2-1	CASSHQRGSSYNEQFF
TRBV5-6	TRBJ1-2	CASTDMDRGQGYTF
TRBV7-9	TRBJ1-5	CASNADNSNQPQHF
TRBV27	TRBJ1-2	CASSLRQGVNYGYTF
TRBV7-9	TRBJ2-5	CASSAYRAQETQYF
TRBV6-1	TRBJ2-3	CASSQIRDSTDTQYF
TRBV11-2	TRBJ2-7	CASSRTSSYEQYF
TRBV7-3	TRBJ2-1	CASSLTELAPRAHEQFF
TRBV10-1	TRBJ2-1	CASQLAGGSEQFF
TRBV15	TRBJ2-1	CATSLGATHYNEQFF
TRBV2	TRBJ1-2	CASSKNSYGYTF
TRBV7-8	TRBJ1-1	CASSSRRSTTEAFF
TRBV6-1	TRBJ1-6	CASSAGTDNSPLHF
TRBV25-1	TRBJ2-3	CASSSATSLTDTQYF
TRBV28	TRBJ2-2	CAIAGGGTGLGELFF
TRBV19	TRBJ2-5	CASSTNREETQYF
TRBV19	TRBJ1-1	CASSDPGQGTWTEAFF
TRBV5-3	TRBJ2-3	CARSLEGLAGGQGVTDTQYF
TRBV5-6	TRBJ2-4	CASGETGTGTSGTNIQYF
TRBV4-2	TRBJ2-1	CASSRTSGRGDEQFF
TRBV1	TRBJ2-1	CTSSGSGETYNEQFF
TRBV5-1	TRBJ2-1	CASSFPGTYNEQFF
TRBV28	TRBJ2-1	CASSSPSGPFYSNEQFF
TRBV6-5	TRBJ1-1	CASSPTLNTEAFF
TRBV15	TRBJ1-1	CATSRGGGTEAFF
TRBV7-2	TRBJ1-1	CASSLEGLLNTEAFF
TRBV2	TRBJ1-3	CASRGQLGYSGNTIYF
TRBV6-5	TRBJ2-7	CASTLRTGGEQYF
TRBV2	TRBJ2-7	CASSVERGGLIVYEQYF
TRBV7-2	TRBJ2-7	CASSGGLVYEQYF
TRBV7-8	TRBJ2-1	CASSLLLAGGIGEQFF
TRBV10-2	TRBJ2-1	CASTRDTSGVWKDEQFF
TRBV15	TRBJ1-2	CATSREGGFGDGYTF
TRBV14	TRBJ2-3	CASSPPGRNTDTQYF
TRBV29-1	TRBJ2-1	CSVGLAGGDEQFF
TRBV11-2	TRBJ1-5	CASSLGRDRYNQPQHF
TRBV5-1	TRBJ1-2	CASSSGEYGYTF
TRBV7-8	TRBJ1-1	CASSLSLNTEAFF
TRBV15	TRBJ2-2	CATSRAQGARNTGELFF
TRBV28	TRBJ2-1	CASSLSGGRNEQFF
TRBV6-6	TRBJ1-2	CASSYDKNRQGRCPF
TRBV9	TRBJ1-1	CASSVGGGDTEAFF
TRBV19	TRBJ2-5	CASSINGDQETQYF
TRBV5-1	TRBJ1-1	CASSSQGFGTEAFF
TRBV9	-	CASSATGGEQYF
TRBV5-6	TRBJ2-2	CASSLLFGELFF
TRBV27	TRBJ2-7	CASSPRTGTEQYF
TRBV5-1	TRBJ2-5	CASSTLGGAGSGETQYF
TRBV5-1	TRBJ2-5	CASSPDPRGETQYF
TRBV18	TRBJ1-6	CASSPGTPNNSPLHF
TRBV2	TRBJ2-7	CASSSRLAGALRTEQYF
TRBV29-1	TRBJ2-1	CSVREGAIGEQFF
TRBV6-5	TRBJ2-1	CASSYVGVSYNEQFF
TRBV6-1	TRBJ2-1	CASTPSPYNEQFF
TRBV4-2	TRBJ2-7	CASSQGEEEQYF
TRBV28	TRBJ1-5	CASRGPRGSNQPQHF
TRBV6-6	TRBJ1-5	CASALSGDNQPQHF
TRBV29-1	TRBJ1-1	CSVDKQGVNTEAFF